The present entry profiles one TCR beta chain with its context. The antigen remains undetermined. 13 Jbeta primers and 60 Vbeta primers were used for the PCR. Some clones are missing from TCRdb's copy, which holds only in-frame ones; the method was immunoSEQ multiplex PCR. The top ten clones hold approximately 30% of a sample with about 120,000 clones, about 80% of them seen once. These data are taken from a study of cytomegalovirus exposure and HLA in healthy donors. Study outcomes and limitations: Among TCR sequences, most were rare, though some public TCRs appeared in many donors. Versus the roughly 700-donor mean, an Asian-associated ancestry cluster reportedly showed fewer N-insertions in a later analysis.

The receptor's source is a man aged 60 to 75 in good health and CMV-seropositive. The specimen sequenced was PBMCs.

The CDR3 loop reads CASLRDRDNLAGYTF. The CDR3, as DNA: TGTGCCAGTCTCCGGGACAGGGATAATCTTGCCGGCTACACCTTC. This rearrangement joins TRBV7-3 to TRBJ1-2; the match to TRBD1 covers 9 bases. The CDR3 has 15 amino acids. Germline V CDR1 and CDR2: SGHTA, FQGTGA. The V gene end was trimmed by 9 bases and the J gene end by 8 bases; junction bases not matched to a gene: 16.